This TCR beta chain was found in a study of blood T cell repertoires in COVID-19. On the study more broadly: The samples span acute and convalescent COVID-19 from the United States, Italy and Spain. Sample material is recorded as cDNA or gDNA derived from T cells, B-cell-depleted T cells, or PBMCs.

V was trimmed by 4 bases and J by 3 bases, leaving 7 bases between them. This CDR3 has 12 amino acids. Germline V CDR1 and CDR2: MDHEN, SYDVKM. Under the authors' procedure: Amplification with reference gene primers provided the estimates of nucleated cell counts. Method: immunoSEQ multiplex PCR; TCRdb's copy keeps in-frame clones and lacks some. The D gene and trimming were derived from the DNA, and the V and J assignments and clone size from that table. The repertoire holds around 120,000 clones, with over 55% as singletons. Sequenced material: peripheral blood. This receptor was taken from a woman aged 70-85 years with acute or convalescent COVID-19. The chain uses TRBV28 and TRBJ2-7, with D uncertain. CDR3 nucleotide sequence: TGTGCCAGCAGTTCCGGCGGCTACGAGCAGTACTTC. Its protein product is CASSSGGYEQYF.